One sample yielded the 21 T cell receptor beta chains listed below, sequenced in a study of a mutant IDH1 vaccine in newly diagnosed glioma. Time point defined: week 47, end of study. Vaccination comprised doses that each held 300 ug of mutant IDH1 20-mer peptide, plus topical imiquimod. These receptors' targets are unknown. Here immunoSEQ multiplex PCR was the method, and the copy in TCRdb shows in-frame clones only, minus some. The sample holds 10,000 to 15,000 clones, roughly four fifths seen once. Sequenced material: PBMCs, taken from a glioma patient whose treatment included an IDH1 peptide vaccine. These TCRs come from a woman aged 40 to 50 with glioma.

The chain couples TRBV6-1 to TRBJ2-5; 7 nucleotides agree with TRBD1. Trimming cost V 2 bases and J 9 bases; bases outside gene matches: 12. The CDR3 covers 15 residues. Germline V gene data show CDR1 as MNHNS and CDR2 as SASEGT. The CDR3 region has the DNA TGTGCCAGCAGTGAACCCTGGACAGGACAAACGGCCCAGTACTTC. It is translated as CASSEPWTGQTAQYF.

The chain couples TRBV2 to TRBJ2-2; D perhaps matches TRBD1 (6 bases). The germline V gene has CDR1 SNHLY and CDR2 FYNNEI. The CDR3 consists of 13 residues. V dropped 7 bases and J dropped 5 bases, with 11 bases sitting between them. The CDR3, as DNA: TGTGCCAGCAACCTAGGGGGAACCGGGGAGCTGTTTTTT. It encodes CASNLGGTGELFF. The whole variable domain, filled in from reference TRBV2 and TRBJ2-2, reads EPEVTQTPSHQVTQMGQEVILRCVPISNHLYFYWYRQILGQKVEFLVSFYNNEISEKSEIFDDQFSVERPDGSNFTLKIRSTKLEDSAMYFCASNLGGTGELFFGEGSRLTVL.

V gene TRBV10-3 combines with J gene TRBJ2-7; D unclear. The CDR3 spans 11 residues. V shed 0 bases and J shed 7 bases, with 4 bases lying between them. In germline, CDR1 is ENHRY, CDR2 SYGVKD. CDR3 coding DNA: TGTGCCATCAGTGAGTCGAGAGAGCAGTACTTC. This gives the protein CAISESREQYF.

The chain combines TRBV28 with TRBJ2-7, with 7 bases lining up with TRBD2. Trimming cost V 4 bases and J 4 bases; bases outside gene matches: 13. CDR1 is MDHEN and CDR2 is SYDVKM in the germline V gene. CDR3 length equals 16 residues. Here the CDR3 DNA reads TGTGCCAGCAGTTATTGGGTACGGCTGCGGGAGTACGAGCAGTACTTC. The encoded protein is CASSYWVRLREYEQYF.

The chain uses TRBV2 and TRBJ1-3, with D unresolved. The germline V gene has CDR1 SNHLY and CDR2 FYNNEI. The CDR3 runs 14 residues. Trimming removed 2 bases from V and 0 bases from J, with 5 bases in between. CDR3 coding DNA: TGTGCCAGCAGTGAACCCCGCTCTGGAAACACCATATATTTT. Translated, it gives CASSEPRSGNTIYF.

This clone was counted only a few times. The rearrangement uses TRBV7-2 and TRBJ1-5, with TRBD1 identical over 7 bases. CDR1 and CDR2 from the germline V gene are SGHTA and FQGNSA. The CDR3 loop spans 13 amino acids. V gave up 6 bases and J gave up 7 bases; unmatched junction bases: 6. Here the CDR3 DNA reads TGTGCCAGCAGTGACAGGGCAGGGCAGCCCCAGCATTTT. Translating gives CASSDRAGQPQHF.

The chain couples TRBV4-3 to TRBJ1-2, with TRBD1 as a possible D gene (5 bases). V gave up 3 bases and J gave up 3 bases, with 20 bases separating them. This CDR3 region has 17 residues. From germline, CDR1 is LGHNA and CDR2 YSLEER. This chain's CDR3 is CASSHVGRTTQYYGYTF. DNA of the CDR3: TGCGCCAGCAGCCATGTGGGGCGCACTACACAATACTATGGCTACACCTTC.

The chain couples TRBV6-1 to TRBJ2-1; TRBD2 aligns across 8 bases. The CDR3 runs 15 residues. Trimming took 2 bases from V and 5 from J; bases not matched to a gene: 5. Germline CDR1 and CDR2: MNHNS and SASEGT. This CDR3 reads CASSEQAGGHNEQFF. As DNA, the CDR3 is TGTGCCAGCAGTGAACAGGCGGGGGGCCACAATGAGCAGTTCTTC.

V and J are TRBV7-6 and TRBJ2-3, with D possibly matching TRBD2 (6 bases). Trimming stripped 3 bases from V and 6 bases from J, with 10 bases between. In germline, CDR1 is SGHVS, CDR2 FNYEAQ. The CDR3 is 13 amino acids. The CDR3 reads CASSLVAGDTQYF. CDR3 nucleotide sequence: TGTGCCAGCAGCTTGGTGGCGGGGGATACGCAGTATTTT.

This chain uses TRBV28 with TRBJ1-3, with 7 bases fitting TRBD1. Germline V gives CDR1 MDHEN, CDR2 SYDVKM. This CDR3 region has 16 residues. Unmatched junction bases numbered 12, after V lost 8 bases and J lost 2 bases. CDR3 bases: TGTGCCAGCGGGCGCCCGATGACAGGGACTGGAAACACCATATATTTT. Protein sequence: CASGRPMTGTGNTIYF.

The chain couples TRBV6-1 to TRBJ2-2; D possibly corresponds to TRBD2 (5 bases). CDR1 and CDR2 (germline): MNHNS, SASEGT. Trimming stripped 10 bases from V and 5 bases from J, with 17 bases between. The CDR3 has 14 residues. CDR3 in amino acids: CATIGPGMTGELFF. In DNA, the CDR3 is TGTGCCACGATCGGTCCGGGAATGACCGGGGAGCTGTTTTTT.

The rearrangement uses TRBV10-3 and TRBJ2-1; D gene ambiguous. The CDR3 has 12 residues. Germline CDR1 and CDR2: ENHRY and SYGVKD. The V end was cut by 0 bases, the J end by 8 bases, with 5 bases between. CDR3 protein: CAISESSDEQFF. The CDR3 nucleotides are TGTGCCATCAGTGAGTCGTCCGATGAGCAGTTCTTC.

The CDR3: CASSLELGETQYF. CDR3 nucleotides: TGCGCCAGCAGCTTGGAGCTTGGGGAGACCCAGTACTTC. The chain couples TRBV5-1 to TRBJ2-5; D unclear. The CDR3 has 13 residues. Germline V lookup: CDR1 SGHRS, CDR2 YFSETQ. V was shortened by 0 bases and J by 5 bases, with 8 bases between the two germline ends.

V usage is TRBV4-1 and J usage is TRBJ2-7; D possibly uses TRBD1 or TRBD2 (5 bases each). Germline-derived CDR1 and CDR2 are MGHRA and YSYEKL. The V gene lost 0 bases and the J gene lost 4 bases, with 7 bases spanning the gap. The CDR3 runs 13 residues. CDR3 in amino acids: CASSQEGRYEQYF. The DNA for the CDR3 is TGCGCCAGCAGCCAAGAGGGACGATACGAGCAGTACTTC.

The chain carries TRBV28 and TRBJ1-5; TRBD1 matches at 8 bases. J lost 5 bases, V lost 8 bases, and 11 bases had no gene match. This CDR3 has 15 amino acids. Germline CDR1 is MDHEN and CDR2 is SYDVKM. The CDR3 loop is CASGGGQGVYQPQHF. CDR3 DNA: TGTGCCAGCGGAGGTGGACAGGGTGTATATCAGCCCCAGCATTTT. The full variable domain, its missing parts supplied by reference TRBV28 and TRBJ1-5, is DVKVTQSSRYLVKRTGEKVFLECVQDMDHENMFWYRQDPGLGLRLIYFSYDVKMKEKGDIPEGYSVSREKKERFSLILESASTNQTSMYLCASGGGQGVYQPQHFGDGTRLSIL.

This chain uses TRBV2 with TRBJ2-5, with D perhaps TRBD1 or TRBD2 (5 bases each). Germline CDR1 reads SNHLY; CDR2 reads FYNNEI. There are 15 residues in the CDR3. Trimming stripped 8 bases from V and 3 bases from J, with 19 bases between. CDR3 nucleotide sequence: TGTGCCAGCGCCCGGGACCTTGACCTTAAAGAGACCCAGTACTTC. This encodes CASARDLDLKETQYF.

The gene calls are TRBV2 and TRBJ1-2; unclear D gene. The germline V gene encodes CDR1 SNHLY and CDR2 FYNNEI. Trimming took 8 bases from V and 2 from J, leaving 15 bases between them. This CDR3 has 14 amino acids. The CDR3 DNA sequence: TGTGCCAGCCACAACGGGCCGGTAAACTATGGCTACACCTTC. Protein: CASHNGPVNYGYTF.

The chain combines TRBV27 with TRBJ2-1; D remains unclear. The ends were cut back, 6 bases at V and 8 bases at J, with 8 bases in the middle. This CDR3 spans 11 amino acids. Germline CDR1 reads MNHEY; CDR2 reads SMNVEV (reference sequence). CDR3 sequence: CASSRFDEQFF. The CDR3 DNA sequence: TGTGCCAGCAGCCGATTCGATGAGCAGTTCTTC.

This clone occurred a few times. The genes are TRBV27 and TRBJ2-1; D remains ambiguous. The V and J ends lost 8 bases and 4 bases respectively, with 6 bases between them. The CDR3 contains 11 residues. Germline assignment: CDR1 MNHEY and CDR2 SMNVEV (reference sequence). The CDR3 loop is CASGSYNEQFF. In DNA form, the CDR3 reads TGTGCCAGCGGTTCGTACAATGAGCAGTTCTTC.

This chain links TRBV19 with TRBJ1-1, with a tentative D call TRBD1 (6 bases). V lost 5 bases and J lost 3, with 16 bases in between. From germline, CDR1 is LNHDA and CDR2 SQIVND (reference sequence). The CDR3 runs 15 residues. The CDR3 bases are TGTGCCAGTAGTCCGCAGACAGGACTTTACACTGAAGCTTTCTTT. It is translated as CASSPQTGLYTEAFF.

The rearrangement joins TRBV7-9 to TRBJ2-7, with 9 bases fitting TRBD2. Trimming removed 5 bases from V and 4 bases from J; junction bases left unmatched: 12. Germline V gives CDR1 SEHNR, CDR2 FQNEAQ (reference sequence). The CDR3 covers 16 residues. The CDR3 sequence: CASSPLLAGWKYEQYF. The CDR3 nucleotides are TGTGCCAGCAGCCCCCTCCTAGCGGGATGGAAGTACGAGCAGTACTTC.